The 17 T cell receptor beta chains presented below share a single source sample, sequenced in a study of blood T cell repertoires in COVID-19. Here immunoSEQ multiplex PCR was the method, and the copy in TCRdb shows in-frame clones only, minus some. The sample consists of roughly 69,000 clones, roughly 82% of them appearing once. What was sequenced was peripheral blood. These receptors originate from a human donor in a cohort sampled during active COVID-19.

This sequence joins TRBV9 and TRBJ2-3; the D gene is possibly TRBD2 (5 bases). This CDR3 has 16 amino acids. The germline V gene has CDR1 SGDLS and CDR2 YYNGEE. Trimming cost V 3 bases and J 4 bases, with 18 bases left between them. The CDR3 coding sequence is TGTGCCAGCAGCGCAAGACAAGGAGAGGGAGCAGATACGCAGTATTTT. As protein: CASSARQGEGADTQYF.

V is TRBV6-5 and J is TRBJ1-5, with a possible D match to TRBD1 (5 bases). Germline values: CDR1 MNHEY, CDR2 SVGAGI. V lost 9 bases and J 4 bases, leaving 13 bases between the germline ends. This CDR3 has 13 amino acids. CDR3 bases: TGTGCCAGTCAGATAGACAGTAATCAGCCCCAGCATTTT. Translation: CASQIDSNQPQHF.

This clone was seen more than once but under ten times. The V gene is TRBV7-3, the J gene TRBJ2-1; the match to TRBD2 covers 11 bases. Losses at the gene ends were 0 bases for V and 5 bases for J; bases not matched to a gene: 6. The CDR3 has 17 amino acids. CDR1 and CDR2 from the germline V gene are SGHTA and FQGTGA. The CDR3 DNA follows: TGTGCCAGCAGCTTAACTAGCGGGGGGGCCCAGGACAATGAGCAGTTCTTC. Translated, it gives CASSLTSGGAQDNEQFF. Filled out from reference TRBV7-3 and TRBJ2-1, the complete variable domain reads GAGVSQTPSNKVTEKGKYVELRCDPISGHTALYWYRQSLGQGPEFLIYFQGTGAADDSGLPNDRFFAVRPEGSVSTLKIQRTERGDSAVYLCASSLTSGGAQDNEQFFGPGTRLTVL.

This chain connects TRBV2 to TRBJ1-5, with 9 bases fitting TRBD1. CDR1 and CDR2 (germline): SNHLY, FYNNEI. V lost 6 bases to trimming and J lost 4 bases; unmatched junction nucleotides: 10. The CDR3 is made up of 16 amino acids. The CDR3 nucleotides are TGTGCCAGCAGGGATCCGGGACAGGGAAGTAATCAGCCCCAGCATTTT. Its protein product is CASRDPGQGSNQPQHF. Full variable domain (rest looked up from reference TRBV2 and TRBJ1-5): EPEVTQTPSHQVTQMGQEVILRCVPISNHLYFYWYRQILGQKVEFLVSFYNNEISEKSEIFDDQFSVERPDGSNFTLKIRSTKLEDSAMYFCASRDPGQGSNQPQHFGDGTRLSIL.

The chain couples TRBV7-8 to TRBJ1-5; a possible D gene is TRBD1 (5 bases). V was shortened by 5 bases and J by 5 bases, with 13 bases between the two germline ends. The CDR3 is made up of 14 amino acids. Germline-derived CDR1 and CDR2 are SGHVS and FQNEAQ. The CDR3 region is CASSHGGGDQPQHF. CDR3 nucleotide sequence: TGTGCCAGCAGCCACGGGGGGGGAGATCAGCCCCAGCATTTT.

This sequence joins TRBV5-1 and TRBJ2-5; 12 nucleotides line up with TRBD2. The length of the CDR3 is 17 residues. Germline loops: CDR1 SGHRS, CDR2 YFSETQ. V lost 4 bases to trimming and J lost 3 bases; unmatched junction nucleotides: 10. This chain's CDR3 is CASSPPTSGGQEETQYF. DNA of the CDR3: TGCGCCAGCAGCCCCCCGACTAGCGGGGGTCAGGAAGAGACCCAGTACTTC. Full variable domain (remainder filled in from reference TRBV5-1 and TRBJ2-5): KAGVTQTPRYLIKTRGQQVTLSCSPISGHRSVSWYQQTPGQGLQFLFEYFSETQRNKGNFPGRFSGRQFSNSRSEMNVSTLELGDSALYLCASSPPTSGGQEETQYFGPGTRLLVL.

This rearrangement joins TRBV3-1 (or the pseudogene TRBV3-2) to TRBJ1-1; 9 nucleotides agree with TRBD1. CDR1 is LGHDT, CDR2 YNNKEL, per germline (reference sequence). J was trimmed by 0 bases and V by 2 bases; bases with no gene match: 7. This CDR3 is 17 amino acids long. The CDR3 nucleotides read TGTGCCAGCAGCCAAAGTACAGGGGGCGTGATGAACACTGAAGCTTTCTTT. It is translated as CASSQSTGGVMNTEAFF.

This sequence joins TRBV6-6 and TRBJ2-5; tentatively, D is TRBD2 (7 bases). Germline-derived CDR1 and CDR2 are MNHNY and SVGAGI (reference sequence). Trimming removed 6 bases at V and 2 bases at J, with 16 bases between. This CDR3 is 15 amino acids long. Here the CDR3 reads CASSRGRGQQETQYF. The CDR3 region has the DNA TGTGCCAGCAGCCGTGGGCGGGGGCAACAAGAGACCCAGTACTTC.

The chain combines TRBV5-3 with TRBJ2-5; the D gene is possibly TRBD2 (5 bases). TRBV5-3 is an ORF, and what it does is uncertain. The CDR3 length is 14 residues. Trimming stripped 0 bases from V and 5 bases from J, with 11 bases between. The CDR3 here is CARSLGAPGETQYF. The CDR3 DNA follows: TGTGCCAGAAGCTTGGGTGCCCCGGGGGAGACCCAGTACTTC.

This rearrangement joins TRBV11-3 to TRBJ2-1, with 10 bases fitting TRBD2. Germline lookup yields CDR1 SGHNT and CDR2 YENEEA. Trimming cost V 5 bases and J 3 bases; bases outside gene matches: 4. This CDR3 is 15 amino acids long. The DNA of the CDR3 is TGTGCCAGCAGCCGAAGCGGGGGGGGCTACAATGAGCAGTTCTTC. It is translated as CASSRSGGGYNEQFF.

The rearrangement joins TRBV24-1 to TRBJ1-1; weak D call: TRBD1 (6 bases). This CDR3 comprises 12 residues. The germline gives CDR1 KGHDR, CDR2 SFDVKD. The V end lost 4 bases, the J end lost 8 bases, and 10 bases lay between the germline ends. CDR3 sequence: CATSENTGEAFF. The DNA for the CDR3 is TGTGCCACCAGTGAGAATACAGGGGAAGCTTTCTTT.

The chain joins TRBV5-1 to TRBJ2-5; a possible D gene is TRBD2 (6 bases). The CDR3 sequence is 17 residues long. V was pared by 0 bases and J by 1 base, with 16 bases between. Germline lookup yields CDR1 SGHRS and CDR2 YFSETQ. The DNA of the CDR3 is TGCGCCAGCAGCTTGGAGGGTGGGGGGATCCGCCAAGAGACCCAGTACTTC. Protein sequence: CASSLEGGGIRQETQYF.

CDR3 residues: CASSLDRVVGGSQPQHF. CDR3 DNA: TGTGCCAGCAGCTTAGATCGGGTAGTAGGGGGTAGTCAGCCCCAGCATTTT. This chain connects TRBV7-8 to TRBJ1-5; a weak D match, TRBD1 (6 bases). Germline V lookup: CDR1 SGHVS, CDR2 FQNEAQ. Trimming took off 1 base at V and 6 bases at J, with 19 bases between the two ends. This CDR3 is built from 17 residues.

This sequence joins TRBV7-2 and TRBJ2-5; 8 bases are a match to TRBD2. Per germline, CDR1 SGHTA and CDR2 FQGNSA. This CDR3 has 15 residues. V dropped 0 bases and J dropped 5; count of bases not matched to a gene: 5. The CDR3: CASSLASGVWETQYF. CDR3 DNA: TGTGCCAGCAGCTTAGCTAGCGGGGTTTGGGAGACCCAGTACTTC.

The CDR3 DNA is TGTGCCAGCAACATTCCTGGGCAGCATGAAAAACTGTTTTTT. This translates into CASNIPGQHEKLFF. The chain couples TRBV28 to TRBJ1-4; D gene unclear. V was clipped by 7 bases and J by 6 bases, with 15 bases between them. Germline-derived CDR1 and CDR2 are MDHEN and SYDVKM. The CDR3 has 14 amino acids.

This rearrangement joins TRBV2 to TRBJ1-4; D is unresolved. Germline V gene data show CDR1 as SNHLY and CDR2 as FYNNEI. This CDR3 has 13 residues. The V and J ends lost 6 bases and 8 bases respectively, with 13 bases between them. CDR3 sequence reads: CASRQQPQEKLFF. CDR3 DNA sequence: TGTGCCAGCAGGCAACAGCCCCAGGAAAAACTGTTTTTT. Full variable domain (remainder filled in from reference TRBV2 and TRBJ1-4): EPEVTQTPSHQVTQMGQEVILRCVPISNHLYFYWYRQILGQKVEFLVSFYNNEISEKSEIFDDQFSVERPDGSNFTLKIRSTKLEDSAMYFCASRQQPQEKLFFGSGTQLSVL.

This clone has ten or more counts. The rearrangement joins TRBV18 to TRBJ1-5; TRBD1 might be the D (5 bases). V lost 5 bases to trimming and J lost 1 base, with 9 bases between them. CDR1 and CDR2 (germline): KGHSH, LQKENI. The CDR3 is 14 amino acids. The chain's CDR3 is CASSDSGSNQPQHF. The CDR3 region has the DNA TGTGCCAGCTCAGACAGTGGGAGCAATCAGCCCCAGCATTTT.